This T cell receptor beta chain was sequenced for a study of T cells in Graves' hyperthyroidism and ophthalmopathy (dated by TCRdb to between 2018 and 2021). General notes on the study: Peripheral blood samples were taken at initial diagnosis, before any treatment was given. Once sampling was done, hyperthyroidism patients were given methimazole at a starting dose of 30 mg daily, whereas ophthalmopathy patients were given high-dose intravenous methylprednisolone. The approximately 100 discovery patients were divided at random into training and test sets in a 7:3 ratio. Thyroid tissue and blood T-cell repertoires from about 6 Graves' hyperthyroidism patients were also compared in the study. To identify distinguishing TCR V-J signatures, a discovery cohort of around 100 patients was used, comprising 40 to 45 with Graves' ophthalmopathy and roughly 60 with stable Graves' hyperthyroidism. TCR Vbeta CDR3 sequencing of some 140 peripheral blood samples (over 40 ophthalmopathy, 75 to 80 hyperthyroidism and approximately 17 progressor patients) is reported in the paper. An independent validation cohort of 18 to 20 hyperthyroidism patients and roughly 16 patients who later progressed to ophthalmopathy tested prospective prediction of ophthalmopathy. Points the paper makes about the study in general: Blood samples also contained most of the expanded thyroid clonotypes (frequency above 0.001), which suggests that blood repertoires may reflect thyroid immune responses. Sample size was not statistically predetermined, and investigators were not blinded to group allocation. In cross-validation, a model built on a 13 V-J signature told ophthalmopathy apart from stable hyperthyroidism with 87.88% sensitivity and about 81% specificity, and in testing the same model reached 80%/75%. In validation, the model predicted progression to ophthalmopathy a median of about 5.9 months before onset, with roughly 71% sensitivity and roughly 77% specificity.

The TCR beta CDR3 regions were amplified from RNA transcripts. The first round of RT-PCR for the TCR CDR3 was performed with the HTBI primer set and the Qiagen OneStep RT-PCR kit. Libraries were constructed in a second round of multiplex PCR, after which size selection and purification were carried out. Paired-end sequencing of the libraries was performed with 100 bp reads on an Illumina HiSeq2000. As for how the authors treated the data: SOAPnuke was used to process the raw data, throwing out any read that contained adapters or uncalled bases, had a mean Phred below 15, or lacked an exact constant-primer or identifier match. COPE v1.2.5 was used to merge the high-quality paired reads, and each unique nucleotide sequence was defined as a clonotype. MiTCR v1.1 was used to align the clonotypes against IMGT TRBV, TRBD and TRBJ reference segments. Only V-J combinations with frequency above 0.0001, covering 99% to 99.2% of repertoires, were analysed. A TCS score was defined as the ratio between F50 (clonal expansion) and ExV (chaos), using BLOSUM62-based TCRdist between CDR3 peptides within each V-J. Welch's t-statistics and random forest reduced roughly 530 V-J features to fewer than 15, which were used in a naive Bayes classifier (R e1071). TCRdb trimmed the raw reads at Q25, called clones with MiXCR and kept productive beta chains. Records with the same CDR3 protein are collapsed into one entry carrying the most frequent genes and DNA. None of the V and J calls come from the authors' own analysis; TCRdb made them. The sample records approximately 410,000 distinct CDR3 sequences, roughly 14% of which are singletons. Roughly an eighth of the sample belongs to the ten largest clones.

In the ophthalmopathy patients, disease was moderately to severely active, with a Clinical Activity Score of 3 or more, a NOSPECS grade of 4 or more, and a duration of less than 3 months. Patients with uncontrolled infections, other autoimmune diseases, pregnancy or lactation were excluded. Diagnoses were established on the basis of clinical symptoms, serum thyroxine and TRAb, thyroid ultrasound, and orbital computed tomography. Ficoll-Paque density gradient centrifugation was used to isolate PBMCs from approximately 11 ml of fresh peripheral blood. Trizol reagent was used to extract total RNA, and RNA quality was then checked on an Agilent 2100 Bioanalyzer. This clonotype was found many times. The specificity of this receptor is unknown. No qualities accompany the bases; no much larger clone lies one base away. V loses 2 bases at its end and J loses 5 bases; junction bases beyond the gene matches: 6. Per the germline V gene, KGHDR is the CDR1 and SFDVKD is the CDR2. The CDR3 covers 16 residues, taking in both the cysteine and the phenylalanine. The sequence is cut down to CDR3 DNA, 48 bases in frame from base 1.

The sequenced material came from blood. Here the chain combines TRBV24-1 and TRBJ2-1, with TRBD2 matching 9 junction bases. The clonotype comes from a man aged 18 to 29 with Graves' ophthalmopathy. The base sequence is TGTGCCACCAGTGATTCCCCGACTAGCGGACACAATGAGCAGTTCTTC. This sequence encodes CATSDSPTSGHNEQFF.